A selection of T cell receptor beta chains follows, all from one sample in a study of blood T cell repertoires in COVID-19. Profiling relied on immunoSEQ multiplex PCR, and the TCRdb table lists in-frame clones only, not all of them. The sample shows 150,000 to 200,000 clones, about 88% of them seen only once. Sequencing input: peripheral blood. The source is a man between 35 and 55 years old with active or convalescent COVID-19. The CDR3 runs from the conserved cysteine through the conserved F or W. D genes are given only for firm matches. Some rows have no size entry. The others give once, few or many, or a class for an expanded clone.

v_gene	d_gene	abundance	j_gene	len	CDR3aa	CDR3nt
TRBV18	.	.	TRBJ1-5	13	CASSPGEDRPQHF	TGTGCCAGCTCACCCGGGGAAGACCGGCCCCAGCATTTT
TRBV12-2	.	.	TRBJ1-1	22	CASRLEGDRVRKWSLANTEAFF	TGTGCAAGTCGCTTAGAAGGGGACAGGGTAAGGAAGTGGAGTTTAGCGAACACTGAAGCTTTCTTT
TRBV3-1/TRBV3-2	TRBD2	.	TRBJ2-1	18	CASSSQGYSGGTYNEQFF	TGTGCCAGCAGCTCACAGGGATATAGCGGGGGGACTTACAATGAGCAGTTCTTC
TRBV18	TRBD1	.	TRBJ1-5	16	CASSPLRQGINQPQHF	TGTGCCAGCTCACCACTAAGACAGGGGATCAATCAGCCCCAGCATTTT
TRBV9	TRBD1	once	TRBJ2-1	15	CASSKTGQGSNEQFF	TGTGCCAGCAGCAAGACGGGACAGGGGTCCAATGAGCAGTTCTTC
TRBV24-1	.	.	TRBJ2-7	15	CATSDSGNSLDEQYF	TGTGCCACCAGTGATTCAGGGAACTCTCTGGACGAGCAGTACTTC
TRBV6-4	TRBD2	few	TRBJ2-1	15	CASSALAGGRHEQFF	TGTGCCAGCAGTGCCCTAGCGGGAGGGCGACATGAGCAGTTCTTC
TRBV6-5	.	.	TRBJ1-4	14	CASRRGSTNEKLFF	TGTGCCAGCAGACGGGGTTCAACTAATGAAAAACTGTTTTTT
TRBV19	.	.	TRBJ1-3	16	CASTQTALGRGNTIYF	TGTGCCAGTACTCAGACTGCTTTAGGGAGAGGAAACACCATATATTTT
TRBV6-5	.	.	TRBJ1-2	14	CASSPRQVGYGYTF	TGTGCCAGCAGTCCAAGGCAGGTCGGCTATGGCTACACCTTC
TRBV28	.	.	TRBJ1-2	12	CASSTWTDGYTF	TGTGCCAGCAGTACGTGGACAGATGGCTACACCTTC
TRBV2	.	few	TRBJ1-2	12	CASSVANYGYTF	TGTGCCAGCAGTGTAGCTAACTATGGCTACACCTTC
TRBV18	.	few	TRBJ2-3	14	CASSPDQRADTQYF	TGTGCCAGCTCACCGGACCAGCGGGCAGATACGCAGTATTTT
TRBV30	.	.	TRBJ1-5	14	CAWYPQKHNQPQHF	TGTGCCTGGTATCCTCAAAAGCACAATCAGCCCCAGCATTTT
TRBV6-1	TRBD1	.	TRBJ1-4	20	CASSEWTGSNSLATNEKLFF	TGTGCCAGCAGTGAATGGACAGGGTCAAATTCACTTGCAACTAATGAAAAACTGTTTTTT
TRBV5-1	.	.	TRBJ1-1	14	CASSLPQGNTEAFF	TGCGCCAGCAGCTTGCCACAGGGGAACACTGAAGCTTTCTTT
TRBV19	.	.	TRBJ2-6	13	CASSLSGANVLTF	TGTGCCAGTAGTCTATCTGGGGCCAACGTCCTGACTTTC
TRBV21-1	.	.	TRBJ1-4	14	CASSGIPINEKLFF	TGTGCAAGCTCCGGGATACCGATTAATGAAAAACTGTTTTTT
TRBV5-1	TRBD2	.	TRBJ2-7	19	CASSGNPGTSGRALYEQYF	TGCGCCAGCAGCGGAAATCCCGGGACTAGCGGGAGGGCCTTGTACGAGCAGTACTTC
TRBV11-3	.	.	TRBJ1-1	13	CASSFQGSTEAFF	TGTGCCAGCAGCTTCCAGGGGAGCACTGAAGCTTTCTTT
TRBV15	TRBD1	.	TRBJ2-3	16	CATSMTGAARTDTQYF	TGTGCCACCAGCATGACAGGGGCTGCGCGCACAGATACGCAGTATTTT
TRBV7-2	TRBD2	.	TRBJ2-3	20	CASSLAAGTSGGAYSDTQYF	TGTGCCAGCAGCTTAGCGGCCGGGACTAGCGGGGGGGCCTATTCGGATACGCAGTATTTT
TRBV19	.	.	TRBJ2-1	11	CASSMGAGVFF	TGTGCCAGTAGTATGGGGGCGGGGGTGTTCTTC
TRBV10-3	.	.	TRBJ1-2	15	CAISEPLRIPYGYTF	TGTGCCATCAGTGAGCCACTAAGAATACCTTATGGCTACACCTTC
TRBV11-2	.	.	TRBJ2-2	14	CASSPRGGTGELFF	TGTGCCAGCAGCCCAAGGGGGGGAACCGGGGAGCTGTTTTTT
TRBV28	.	.	TRBJ1-3	16	CASSLTGTILGNTIYF	TGTGCCAGCAGTTTAACCGGGACTATCTTAGGAAACACCATATATTTT
TRBV13	TRBD1	.	TRBJ2-7	16	CASSLSGTGFSYEQYF	TGTGCCAGCAGCTTATCCGGGACAGGGTTCTCCTACGAGCAGTACTTC
TRBV7-3	TRBD2	.	TRBJ2-7	13	CASSRSGGDEQYF	TGTGCCAGCAGTCGGAGCGGGGGGGACGAGCAGTACTTC
TRBV5-1	TRBD1	.	TRBJ2-5	14	CASSHGQGQETQYF	TGCGCCAGCAGCCACGGACAGGGCCAAGAGACCCAGTACTTC
TRBV15	.	.	TRBJ1-2	14	CATSREGVNYGYTF	TGTGCCACCAGCAGAGAAGGGGTAAACTATGGCTACACCTTC
TRBV9	.	.	TRBJ1-1	13	CASSVELREGAFF	TGTGCCAGCAGCGTAGAGCTCAGGGAGGGAGCTTTCTTT
TRBV3-1/TRBV3-2	TRBD2	.	TRBJ2-3	15	CASSQNGRVTDTQYF	TGTGCCAGCAGCCAAAACGGGAGGGTCACAGATACGCAGTATTTT
TRBV7-7	TRBD1	.	TRBJ1-4	14	CASSPTGGDEKLFF	TGTGCTAGCAGCCCGACAGGGGGTGATGAAAAACTGTTTTTT
TRBV7-9	TRBD2	.	TRBJ2-2	16	CASSYQGTRRTGELFF	TGTGCCAGCAGCTACCAAGGGACTAGGCGCACCGGGGAGCTGTTTTTT